This T cell receptor beta chain originates from a study of CD8 T cells in ankylosing spondylitis. V lost 3 bases, J lost 9 bases, and 15 bases lay in between. Germline CDR1 is KGHSH and CDR2 is LQKENI. The CDR3 has 14 amino acids. This clonotype was detected ten times or more. The antigen remains unidentified. TCRdb used MiXCR to reprocess the 5' RACE reads, holding one entry per CDR3 protein. Of 150,000 to 200,000 distinct CDR3 sequences listed, under 35% are singletons. Whole-study results and caveats: Past studies reported some motif variants in reactive arthritis synovial fluid and blood. Clones that were linked to disease were CD8+ and were relatively rare in peripheral blood. Within ankylosing spondylitis blood, a TCR beta motif made up of seven or eight highly homologous variants appeared to be characteristic. Matched ankylosing spondylitis synovial fluid reportedly showed significant enrichment of disease-linked clones.

The chain has TRBV18 and TRBJ2-1; D is ambiguous. Sequences were obtained from synovial fluid, either unsorted or a sorted T cell fraction (not recorded which). This TCR derives from a male donor with ankylosing spondylitis. The DNA for the CDR3 is TGTGCCAGCTCACCTCGGGCCGCGGACGGTGAGCAGTTCTTC. Translating it yields CASSPRAADGEQFF.